Shown below are 21 T cell receptor beta chains from a single sample sequenced in a study of glioma-infiltrating T cells. Amplification of TCR alpha and beta CDR3 regions from RNA used iRepertoire nested multiplex PCR. Using its own MiXCR run on the multiplex PCR reads, TCRdb lists one record per CDR3 protein. The sample holds roughly 40,000 distinct CDR3 sequences, 20% to 25% seen once. Sample: glioma tissue, nonneoplastic brain tissue, or PBMCs (not recorded which). The receptor set was obtained from a human donor with low-grade glioma or glioblastoma, undergoing nonglioma brain surgery, or in good health (not recorded which).

This clonotype has a count of ten or more. The gene calls are TRBV5-1 and TRBJ2-5; D unclear. The CDR3 is made up of 13 amino acids. CDR1 and CDR2 (germline): SGHRS, YFSETQ. V lost 1 base to trimming and J lost 1 base, with 5 bases between them. The CDR3 is CASSLSGQETQYF. CDR3 in DNA: TGCGCCAGCAGCTTGTCCGGCCAAGAGACCCAGTACTTC.

This clonotype is medium-sized within its sample. This chain connects TRBV28 to TRBJ1-6; D call uncertain. V was clipped by 5 bases and J by 7 bases, with 15 bases between them. Per germline, CDR1 MDHEN and CDR2 SYDVKM. This CDR3 has 15 amino acids. The CDR3 protein is CASSPPGGGNSPLHF. In DNA form, the CDR3 reads TGTGCCAGCAGTCCCCCGGGAGGAGGGAATTCACCCCTCCACTTT.

This clonotype has at least ten counts. The chain recombines TRBV2 with TRBJ2-2; tentatively, D is TRBD1 (6 bases). Trimming cost V 6 bases and J 7 bases, with 12 bases left between them. The germline CDR1 and CDR2 sequences are SNHLY and FYNNEI. This CDR3 has 13 residues. In DNA, the CDR3 is TGTGCCAGCAGGGGGGCCCCCGGCGGGGAGCTGTTTTTT. Translated: CASRGAPGGELFF.

This clonotype has a count of ten or more. The chain has TRBV19 and TRBJ2-1; the match to TRBD2 covers 8 bases. CDR3 size: 17 residues. Germline CDR1 LNHDA, CDR2 SQIVND (reference sequence). V shed 5 bases and J 10 bases; nucleotides not matched to a gene: 19. CDR3 bases: TGTGCCAGTAGTCCCGACGAAAGATTAGCGGGGCAATACGAGCAGTTCTTC. Its protein is CASSPDERLAGQYEQFF.

This clonotype was counted many times. J is TRBJ2-1 and V is TRBV7-2; 9 bases are a match to TRBD2. In germline, CDR1 is SGHTA, CDR2 FQGNSA. CDR3 length: 12 amino acids. With 5 bases clipped from V and 9 bases from J, the junction kept 2 bases outside the gene matches. The CDR3 DNA follows: TGTGCCAGCAGCCTTAGCGGGGGTGAGCAGTTCTTC. This translates into CASSLSGGEQFF.

The sample holds many counts of this clonotype. The rearrangement links TRBV2 to TRBJ2-1; 8 bases align to TRBD1. V dropped 3 bases and J dropped 4; count of bases not matched to a gene: 11. The CDR3 runs to 17 residues. The germline gives CDR1 SNHLY, CDR2 FYNNEI. Written as DNA, the CDR3 is TGTGCCAGCAGTGACCCAGGGGGCAAGGGGCCTTACAATGAGCAGTTCTTC. Protein product: CASSDPGGKGPYNEQFF.

Comment on this clonotype: A junction end diverges from the germline sequence, so it may reflect a read error. The chain's CDR3 is CASTGRRDSYEQYF. DNA of the CDR3: TGTGCCAGCACCGGACGACGGGACTCCTACGAACAGTACTTC. V gene TRBV6-6 combines with J gene TRBJ2-7; possibly TRBD2 for D (6 bases). The CDR3 sequence is 14 residues long. From germline, CDR1 is MNHNY and CDR2 SVGAGI (reference sequence).

Worth noting for this clonotype: This may arise from a read error, as a much more abundant clone is one base away. This rearrangement joins TRBV7-6 to TRBJ2-3; 7 nucleotides agree with TRBD2. The CDR3 extends over 17 amino acids. CDR1 and CDR2 (germline): SGHVS, FNYEAQ. The CDR3 reads CASSLSLAGFSKDTQYF. The CDR3 DNA is TGTGCCAGCAGCTTAAGCTTAGCGGGTTTTAGCAAAGATACGCAGTATTTT.

This clonotype appeared a single time. Relative to the germline gene, one junction end is altered; a read error may explain this. V is TRBV3-1 and J is TRBJ2-3; unclear D gene. CDR3 length equals 15 residues. Germline assignment: CDR1 LGHDT and CDR2 YNNKEL (reference sequence). CDR3 sequence: CAGRPSGRRTDTQYF. The CDR3 DNA sequence: TGTGCCGGCAGGCCATCCGGGCGGCGCACAGATACGCAGTATTTT.

Many counts were recorded for this clonotype. The chain employs TRBV10-3 and TRBJ1-6; D uncertain. This CDR3 has 13 residues. CDR1 ENHRY and CDR2 SYGVKD come from the germline V gene. Trimming shortened V by 7 bases and J by 3 bases, and 7 bases separated the two germline ends. In nucleotides, the CDR3 is TGTGCCATCACCCGGAACTATAATTCACCCCTCCACTTT. As protein: CAITRNYNSPLHF.

This clonotype was counted many times. The rearrangement links TRBV14 to TRBJ2-5, with a possible D match to TRBD2 (5 bases). Germline V gene sequence: CDR1 SGHDN, CDR2 FVKESK. The CDR3 loop spans 13 amino acids. Trimming removed 3 bases at V and 5 bases at J, with 10 bases between. In nucleotides, the CDR3 is TGTGCCAGCAGCCATGACTATTCGGAGACCCAGTACTTC. Translating gives CASSHDYSETQYF.

In this sample, this clonotype turned up many times. This chain uses TRBV2 with TRBJ1-2; D gene unclear. CDR3 size: 15 residues. Trimming cost V 4 bases and J 4 bases, with 16 bases left between them. Germline lookup yields CDR1 SNHLY and CDR2 FYNNEI. The CDR3 nucleotides are TGTGCCAGCAGTGCTACGGTTCGCGGCCCCTATGGCTACACCTTC. Encoded protein: CASSATVRGPYGYTF.

Notes on this clonotype: This may come from a read error, since a much larger clone is one base off. The chain uses TRBV10-2 and TRBJ1-1; D remains unclear. Germline V gene data show CDR1 as WSHSY and CDR2 as SAAADI. The CDR3 length is 13 residues. This chain's CDR3 is CVSKGGLYTEAFF. In DNA form, the CDR3 reads TGCGTCAGCAAAGGAGGGTTGTACACTGAAGCTTTCTTT.

This chain joins TRBV6-1 and TRBJ2-1; 7 bases line up with TRBD2. Germline CDR1 and CDR2: MNHNS and SASEGT. J gave up 3 bases and V 9 bases, and 2 bases lay outside the gene matches. This CDR3 comprises 12 residues. CDR3 in amino acids: CARERDYNEQFF. In DNA, the CDR3 is TGTGCCAGAGAGCGGGACTACAATGAGCAGTTCTTC.

This clonotype has ten or more counts. The chain uses TRBV7-9 and TRBJ2-1, with 11 bases that match TRBD1. There are 14 residues in the CDR3. CDR1 SEHNR and CDR2 FQNEAQ come from the germline V gene (reference sequence). After removal of 5 bases from V and 7 bases from J, the junction contained 4 bases not matched to a gene. The CDR3 loop is CASSMDRGLNEQFF. DNA of the CDR3: TGTGCCAGCAGCATGGACAGGGGGCTGAATGAGCAGTTCTTC.

In this sample, this clonotype turned up many times. The chain has TRBV18 and TRBJ1-1, with TRBD1 identical over 7 bases. The germline CDR1 and CDR2 sequences are KGHSH and LQKENI. This CDR3 is 15 amino acids long. With 5 bases clipped from V and 6 bases from J, the junction kept 12 bases outside the gene matches. In DNA, the CDR3 is TGTGCCAGCTCATCGATGACAGGGCGGATCGCTGAAGCTTTCTTT. Amino acid sequence: CASSSMTGRIAEAFF.

The table lists this clonotype with many counts. The chain joins TRBV20-1 to TRBJ2-5, with D unclear. CDR3 length: 16 amino acids. With 0 bases removed from V and 2 bases from J, the gap between germline ends came to 16 bases. Germline V CDR1 and CDR2: DFQATT, SNEGSKA (reference sequence). The CDR3 spells CSARDYGAVVQETQYF. The CDR3 DNA reads as TGCAGTGCTAGAGATTATGGCGCCGTAGTTCAAGAGACCCAGTACTTC.

This clonotype has a count of ten or more. V usage is TRBV3-1 and J usage is TRBJ2-5, with 7 bases aligning to TRBD1. The CDR3 consists of 14 residues. Trimming removed 1 base from V and 4 bases from J; junction bases left unmatched: 3. Germline V gene data show CDR1 as LGHDT and CDR2 as YNNKEL (reference sequence). The CDR3 region has the DNA TGTGCCAGCAGCCAAGTCCGACAGGGAGAGACCCAGTACTTC. Its protein is CASSQVRQGETQYF.

The sample holds many counts of this clonotype. J is TRBJ2-7 and V is TRBV6-6, with D possibly TRBD2 on 5 matching bases. CDR1 MNHNY and CDR2 SVGAGI come from the germline V gene (reference sequence). The CDR3 sequence is 12 residues long. V was clipped by 2 bases and J by 6 bases, with 8 bases between them. Written as DNA, the CDR3 is TGTGCCAGCAGTTACCCAGGAGGCGAGCAGTACTTC. Encoded protein: CASSYPGGEQYF.

This clonotype was observed many times. The CDR3 protein is CASLRGGSYNEQFF. CDR3 in DNA: TGTGCCAGCCTCAGGGGAGGCTCCTACAATGAGCAGTTCTTC. The rearrangement joins TRBV12-3 or TRBV12-4 to TRBJ2-1; D may correspond to TRBD1 or TRBD2 (6 bases each). V gave up 8 bases and J gave up 0 bases, with 11 bases separating them. The CDR3 runs 14 residues.

This chain joins TRBV4-1 and TRBJ2-3; D perhaps matches TRBD1 (5 bases). The CDR3 loop spans 16 amino acids. The germline V gene has CDR1 MGHRA and CDR2 YSYEKL. V was cut by 0 bases and J by 5 bases, with 15 bases left in between. The CDR3 loop is CASSQDYQPQGDTQYF. As DNA, the CDR3 is TGCGCCAGCAGCCAAGATTACCAGCCCCAGGGAGATACGCAGTATTTT.